The T cell receptor (beta chain) under discussion was sequenced for a study of T-cell reconstitution after alpha-beta-depleted transplantation in children. Trimming shortened V by 2 bases and J by 2 bases, and 10 bases separated the two germline ends. Germline V lookup: CDR1 MNHEY, CDR2 SVGEGT. This CDR3 has 15 residues. It was with unique molecular identifiers that the TCRbeta library was prepared. TCRdb recomputed calls from the PCR reads with MiXCR, one row per CDR3 protein. The sample includes over 150,000 distinct CDR3 sequences, 13% to 15% of them seen just once. The sequencing here drew on PBMCs from the stem cell graft donor, taken from the stem cell graft. This TCR came from a human donor who donated a stem cell graft to a child with acute lymphoblastic leukemia. The V call is TRBV6-2 or TRBV6-3, the J call TRBJ2-1; D not certain. The CDR3 bases are TGTGCCAGCAGTTACGGAAGGCCCACCTACAATGAGCAGTTCTTC. Translated: CASSYGRPTYNEQFF.